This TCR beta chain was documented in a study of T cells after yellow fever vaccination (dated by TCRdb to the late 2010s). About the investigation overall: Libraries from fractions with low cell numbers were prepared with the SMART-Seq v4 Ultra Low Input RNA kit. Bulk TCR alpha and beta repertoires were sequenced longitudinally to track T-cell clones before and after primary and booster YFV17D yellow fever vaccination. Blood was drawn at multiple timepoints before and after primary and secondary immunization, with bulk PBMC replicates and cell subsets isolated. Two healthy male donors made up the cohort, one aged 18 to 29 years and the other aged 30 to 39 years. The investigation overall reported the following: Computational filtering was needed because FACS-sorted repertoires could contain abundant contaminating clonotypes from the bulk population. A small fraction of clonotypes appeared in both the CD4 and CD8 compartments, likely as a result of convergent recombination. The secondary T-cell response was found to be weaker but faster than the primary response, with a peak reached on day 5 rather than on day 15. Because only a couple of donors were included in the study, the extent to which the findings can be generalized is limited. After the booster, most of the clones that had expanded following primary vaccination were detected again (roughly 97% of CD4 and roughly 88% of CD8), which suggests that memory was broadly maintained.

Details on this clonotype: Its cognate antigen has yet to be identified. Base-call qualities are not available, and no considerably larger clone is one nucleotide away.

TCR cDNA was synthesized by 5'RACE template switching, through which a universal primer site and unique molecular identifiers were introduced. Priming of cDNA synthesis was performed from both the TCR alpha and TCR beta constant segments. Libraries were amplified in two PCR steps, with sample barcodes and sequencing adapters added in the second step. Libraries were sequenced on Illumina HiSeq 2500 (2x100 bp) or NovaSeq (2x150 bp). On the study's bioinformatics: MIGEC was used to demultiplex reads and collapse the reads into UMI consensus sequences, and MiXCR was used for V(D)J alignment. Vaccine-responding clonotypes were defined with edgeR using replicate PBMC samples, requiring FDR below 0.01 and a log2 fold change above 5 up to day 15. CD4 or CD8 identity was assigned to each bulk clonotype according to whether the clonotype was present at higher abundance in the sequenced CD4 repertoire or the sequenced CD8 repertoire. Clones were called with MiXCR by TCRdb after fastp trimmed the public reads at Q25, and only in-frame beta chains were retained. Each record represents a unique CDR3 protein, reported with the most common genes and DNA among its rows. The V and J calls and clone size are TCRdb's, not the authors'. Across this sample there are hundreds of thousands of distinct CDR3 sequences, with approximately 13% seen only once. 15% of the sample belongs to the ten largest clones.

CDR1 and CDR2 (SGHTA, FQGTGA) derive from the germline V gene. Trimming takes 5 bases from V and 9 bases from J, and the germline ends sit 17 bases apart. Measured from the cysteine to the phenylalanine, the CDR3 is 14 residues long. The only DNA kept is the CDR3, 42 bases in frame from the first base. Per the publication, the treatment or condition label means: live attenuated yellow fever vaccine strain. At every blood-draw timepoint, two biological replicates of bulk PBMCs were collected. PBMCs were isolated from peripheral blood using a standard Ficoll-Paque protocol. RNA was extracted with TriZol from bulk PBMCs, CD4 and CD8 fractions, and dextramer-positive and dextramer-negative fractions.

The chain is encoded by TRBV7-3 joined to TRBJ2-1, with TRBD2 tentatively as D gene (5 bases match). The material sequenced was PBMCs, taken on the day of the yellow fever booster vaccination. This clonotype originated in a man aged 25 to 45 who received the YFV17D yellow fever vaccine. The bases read TGTGCCAGCAGCCTTAGCAGGAGTGGGAGTGAGCAGTTCTTC. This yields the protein CASSLSRSGSEQFF.